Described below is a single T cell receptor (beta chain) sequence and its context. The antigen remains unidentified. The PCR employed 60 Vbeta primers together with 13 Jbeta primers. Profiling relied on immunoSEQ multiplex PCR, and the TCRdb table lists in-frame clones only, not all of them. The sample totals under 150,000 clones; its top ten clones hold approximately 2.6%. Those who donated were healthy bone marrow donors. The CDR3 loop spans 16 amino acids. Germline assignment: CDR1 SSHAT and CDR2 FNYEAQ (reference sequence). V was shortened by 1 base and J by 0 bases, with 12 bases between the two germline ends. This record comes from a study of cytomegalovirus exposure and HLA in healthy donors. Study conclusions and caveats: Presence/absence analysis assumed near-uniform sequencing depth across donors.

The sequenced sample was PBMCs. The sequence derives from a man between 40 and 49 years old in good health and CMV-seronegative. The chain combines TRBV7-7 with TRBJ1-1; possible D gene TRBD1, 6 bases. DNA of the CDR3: TGTGCCAGCAGCTTAGGGCAGGGGCTCCTGAACACTGAAGCTTTCTTT. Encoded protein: CASSLGQGLLNTEAFF.